The rows below give T cell receptor beta chains drawn from one sample of a study of blood T cells in healthy people across ages. TCRdb analysed the 5' RACE reads with MiXCR anew, one entry per CDR3 protein. The sample lists around 1.7 million distinct CDR3 sequences, 28% seen once, with about 8% in the top ten. Material for sequencing was blood. The origin of the receptors is a woman aged 25-40 years in good health. CDR3s include the opening cysteine and the closing phenylalanine or tryptophan. A D gene is named only where the DNA matches it firmly. Only part of the rows carry a size: once, few, many, or a class if the clone is expanded.

V gene,clone size,D gene,J gene,CDR3 DNA,CDR3 protein
TRBV20-1,many,NA,TRBJ2-3,TGCAGTGCCCCGACTAGGGCTAGCACAGATACGCAGTATTTT,CSAPTRASTDTQYF
TRBV20-1,NA,TRBD1,TRBJ2-1,TGCAGTGCCCCGGAAGGGACAGGTGGCAATGAGCAGTTCTTC,CSAPEGTGGNEQFF
TRBV12-3/TRBV12-4,few,TRBD2,TRBJ2-5,TGTGCCAGCAGTTTAAAGCTAGCGGGATGGAATGAGCAGTACTTC,CASSLKLAGWNEQYF
TRBV10-3,few,NA,TRBJ1-2,TGTGCCATCAGTGAGTCGAAGGGCAGAGCTAACTATGGCTACACCTTC,CAISESKGRANYGYTF
TRBV5-1,few,NA,TRBJ2-7,TGCGCCAGCAAATACAACAGGGATCCCTACGAGCAGTACTTC,CASKYNRDPYEQYF
TRBV7-3,NA,TRBD1,TRBJ2-1,TGTGCCAGCGGGGAACAGGGGGCTAATGAGCAGTTCTTC,CASGEQGANEQFF
TRBV27,many,NA,TRBJ1-2,TGTGCCAGCAGTTTGGCTGGGGTTACGGGCAGGCCGAACTATGGCTACACCTTC,CASSLAGVTGRPNYGYTF
TRBV28,few,NA,TRBJ1-2,TGTGCCAGCACCACTACCCCCAGGGCGTCCGGCTACACCTTC,CASTTTPRASGYTF
TRBV2,few,NA,TRBJ1-5,TGTGCCAGCACCGGACAGTTCGGTCAGCCCCAGCATTTT,CASTGQFGQPQHF
TRBV5-1,NA,NA,TRBJ2-3,TGCGCCAGCAGCTTTGACGACACAGATACGCAGTATTTT,CASSFDDTDTQYF
TRBV11-2,many,NA,TRBJ2-1,TGTGCCAGCAGCTTAGATAGCAGCCGTTACAATGAGCAGTTCTTC,CASSLDSSRYNEQFF
TRBV15,NA,TRBD2,TRBJ2-7,TGTGCCACCAGCAGAATAGCGGGAGGCTCCTACAATGAGCAGTACTTC,CATSRIAGGSYNEQYF
TRBV28,few,TRBD1,TRBJ1-4,TGTGCCAGCACTCGACAGGGAACAACTAATGAAAAACTGTTTTTT,CASTRQGTTNEKLFF
TRBV20-1,NA,NA,TRBJ2-7,TGCAGTGCCTCCCCGCTAGGGTCCTACGAGCAGTACTTC,CSASPLGSYEQYF
TRBV15,few,NA,TRBJ1-4,TGTGCCACCAGCAGGCCGGGGCAGGGAGATTCTAATGAAAAACTGTTTTTT,CATSRPGQGDSNEKLFF
TRBV29-1,NA,NA,TRBJ2-3,TGCAGCGTTGACGGAACTAGCACAGATACGCAGTATTTT,CSVDGTSTDTQYF
TRBV9,few,NA,TRBJ2-7,TGTGCCAGCAGCCCTCTCGGGACTCTCAGCTACGAGCAGTACTTC,CASSPLGTLSYEQYF
TRBV20-1,many,NA,TRBJ2-7,TGCAGTGCTAGCACCTCCCCAGGGCGATCCGACTCCTACGAGCAGTACTTC,CSASTSPGRSDSYEQYF
TRBV7-2,NA,TRBD1,TRBJ1-2,TGTGCCAGCAGCTTAGAACAGGGGTTTTGGTATGGCTACACCTTC,CASSLEQGFWYGYTF
TRBV28,NA,NA,TRBJ2-1,TGTGCCAGCAGCGCGCCAGTGGGGGCAGGATCCTACAATGAGCAGTTCTTC,CASSAPVGAGSYNEQFF
TRBV20-1,few,NA,TRBJ1-5,TGCAGTGCTAGATACCAGGAGAGTCAGCCCCAGCATTTT,CSARYQESQPQHF
TRBV20-1,NA,TRBD1,TRBJ1-5,TGCAGTGCTCCAACAGGGGGCAATAGCAATCAGCCCCAGCATTTT,CSAPTGGNSNQPQHF